The 14 T cell receptor beta chains below come from one sample, sequenced in a study of T cells in Graves' hyperthyroidism and ophthalmopathy. TCR beta CDR3 sequences were amplified from RNA transcripts. First-round RT-PCR with HTBI primers amplified the TCR CDR3 region. From the multiplex PCR reads, TCRdb called clonotypes with MiXCR, one entry per CDR3 protein. This table holds about 50,000 distinct CDR3 sequences, less than 50% found once. Sequencing used blood. These receptor sequences come from a woman aged 25 to 39 with Graves' ophthalmopathy.

This clonotype was detected many times. V usage is TRBV24-1 and J usage is TRBJ2-3; D perhaps matches TRBD2 (5 bases). CDR1 and CDR2 from the germline V gene are KGHDR and SFDVKD. Trimming removed 2 bases at V and 8 bases at J, with 16 bases between. This CDR3 comprises 15 residues. CDR3 amino acids: CATSDSLRGLSTQYF. For the CDR3, the DNA is TGTGCCACCAGTGATTCACTAAGAGGGCTCTCTACGCAGTATTTT.

This sequence joins TRBV7-2 and TRBJ2-1; 8 nucleotides align to TRBD2. The CDR3 consists of 16 residues. V trimming: 4 bases; J trimming: 9 bases; junction bases outside the gene matches: 14. Germline V CDR1 and CDR2: SGHTA, FQGNSA. This chain's CDR3 is CASSSSGTSSSAEQFF. For the CDR3, the DNA is TGTGCCAGCAGCTCATCCGGGACTAGTAGTAGTGCTGAGCAGTTCTTC.

This clonotype has just a few counts. The CDR3 end shows no conserved phenylalanine or tryptophan, and so a read error is likely. V usage is TRBV6-5 and J usage is TRBJ1-2; the D is unclear. The CDR3 runs to 12 residues. V was clipped by 5 bases and J by 5 bases, with 9 bases between them. The germline V gene encodes CDR1 MNHEY and CDR2 SVGAGI. CDR3 DNA: TGTGCCAGCAGTGCACAGAATTATGGCTACACCCTC. This gives the protein CASSAQNYGYTL.

As regards this clonotype: Given a much more abundant clone one base away, this may be a read error. The chain recombines TRBV28 with TRBJ2-7, with TRBD1 identical over 9 bases. The CDR3 sequence is 15 residues long. Germline V gene data show CDR1 as MDHEN and CDR2 as SYDVKM. V shed 6 bases and J 5 bases; nucleotides not matched to a gene: 11. CDR3 region: CASRPRDRALHEQYF. The CDR3 coding sequence is TGTGCCAGCAGGCCCCGGGACAGGGCGCTCCACGAGCAGTACTTC.

To note about this clonotype: An end of the junction does not agree with germline; a read error may underlie this. The chain has TRBV7-9 and TRBJ2-1; D is perhaps TRBD2 (5 bases). The CDR3 totals 14 residues. In germline, CDR1 is SEHNR, CDR2 FQNEAQ (reference sequence). CDR3 in DNA: TGTGCCACCAGCTTAGAGGGAAGCTACAACGAGCAGTTCTTC. This sequence encodes CATSLEGSYNEQFF.

The chain employs TRBV20-1 and TRBJ2-5; D gene unclear. V dropped 1 base and J dropped 4 bases, with 13 bases sitting between them. CDR1 DFQATT and CDR2 SNEGSKA come from the germline V gene (reference sequence). The length of the CDR3 is 14 residues. CDR3 loop: CSARVITSTETQYF. The CDR3 region has the DNA TGCAGTGCTAGAGTAATTACCAGCACAGAGACCCAGTACTTC.

V gene TRBV20-1 combines with J gene TRBJ1-4; a possible D gene is TRBD1 (5 bases). Germline loops: CDR1 DFQATT, CDR2 SNEGSKA (reference sequence). This CDR3 region has 13 residues. V was cut by 6 bases and J by 8 bases, with 16 bases left in between. For the CDR3, the DNA is TGCAGTGCGCCCGGGGGACTGGGCGAAAAACTGTTTTTT. Its protein product is CSAPGGLGEKLFF.

In its sample, this clonotype was seen many times. The rearrangement links TRBV7-9 to TRBJ1-2, with 7 bases fitting TRBD1. The CDR3 consists of 15 residues. Germline CDR1 is SEHNR and CDR2 is FQNEAQ (reference sequence). V shed 4 bases, J shed 4 bases, and the junction held 9 bases outside the gene matches. CDR3 DNA: TGTGCCAGCAGCTCCTCGGACAGGATGGGCTATGGCTACACCTTC. It specifies CASSSSDRMGYGYTF. The complete variable domain, with remaining parts taken from reference TRBV7-9 and TRBJ1-2, reads DTGVSQNPRHKITKRGQNVTFRCDPISEHNRLYWYRQTLGQGPEFLTYFQNEAQLEKSRLLSDRFSAERPKGSFSTLEIQRTEQGDSAMYLCASSSSDRMGYGYTFGSGTRLTVV.

The V call is TRBV20-1, the J call TRBJ2-3, with TRBD1 matching over 10 bases. Germline assignment: CDR1 DFQATT and CDR2 SNEGSKA (reference sequence). This CDR3 comprises 15 residues. Unmatched junction bases numbered 16, after V lost 6 bases and J lost 10 bases. As DNA, the CDR3 is TGCAGTGCCCCCGGGACAGGGGCGCCTCAGGATGCGCAGTATTTT. Translating gives CSAPGTGAPQDAQYF.

Note on this clonotype: The CDR3 carries no conserved terminal phenylalanine or tryptophan, so it likely arises from a read error. This chain joins TRBV19 and TRBJ2-2; D is unresolved. Trimming removed 8 bases from V and 6 bases from J, with 16 bases in between. This CDR3 has 14 amino acids. Germline assignment: CDR1 LNHDA and CDR2 SQIVND (reference sequence). The CDR3 bases are TGTGCCAGTTCCCAAGGTCCGACCGCCGGGGAGCTGTTTCTT. Amino acid sequence: CASSQGPTAGELFL.

This clonotype came up many times. The V call is TRBV7-9, the J call TRBJ2-1, with D maybe TRBD2 (6 bases). Germline V CDR1 and CDR2: SEHNR, FQNEAQ (reference sequence). The germline V and J ends were trimmed by 2 bases and 0 bases, with 8 bases remaining between them. The CDR3 is 15 amino acids. This CDR3 reads CASSLIAVSYNEQFF. DNA of the CDR3: TGTGCCAGCAGCTTAATAGCGGTCTCCTACAATGAGCAGTTCTTC.

Notes on this clonotype: The junction shows a germline mismatch at one end, possibly a read error. The chain combines TRBV7-3 with TRBJ2-1; TRBD2 aligns across 14 bases. From germline, CDR1 is SGHTA and CDR2 FQGTGA. The CDR3 sequence is 15 residues long. The DNA for the CDR3 is TGCGCCAGCAGCTGGGGACTAGCGGGAGCGGATGAGCAGTTCTTC. It is translated as CASSWGLAGADEQFF.

This clonotype was recorded many times. DNA of the CDR3: TGTGCCAGCAGCGCCTCTAAGGGTGAGCAGTTCTTC. Protein sequence: CASSASKGEQFF. The V gene is TRBV4-2, the J gene TRBJ2-1; D unclear. Germline CDR1 LGHNA, CDR2 YNFKEQ. The CDR3 spans 12 residues. Between the trimmed V and J ends, which lost 5 bases and 9 bases, there was a span of 11 bases.

This clonotype showed up many times. The chain joins TRBV30 to TRBJ1-2; D is undetermined. V was cut by 2 bases and J by 9 bases, with 16 bases left in between. Germline values: CDR1 GTSNPN, CDR2 SVGIG (reference sequence). There are 13 residues in the CDR3. The CDR3 nucleotides read TGTGCCTGGAGTTTAGAACGCGCTTTACGCTACACCTTC. It encodes CAWSLERALRYTF. The full variable domain, with the rest looked up from reference TRBV30 and TRBJ1-2, is SQTIHQWPATLVQPVGSPLSLECTVEGTSNPNLYWYRQAAGRGLQLLFYSVGIGQISSEVPQNLSASRPQDRQFILSSKKLLLSDSGFYLCAWSLERALRYTFGSGTRLTVV.